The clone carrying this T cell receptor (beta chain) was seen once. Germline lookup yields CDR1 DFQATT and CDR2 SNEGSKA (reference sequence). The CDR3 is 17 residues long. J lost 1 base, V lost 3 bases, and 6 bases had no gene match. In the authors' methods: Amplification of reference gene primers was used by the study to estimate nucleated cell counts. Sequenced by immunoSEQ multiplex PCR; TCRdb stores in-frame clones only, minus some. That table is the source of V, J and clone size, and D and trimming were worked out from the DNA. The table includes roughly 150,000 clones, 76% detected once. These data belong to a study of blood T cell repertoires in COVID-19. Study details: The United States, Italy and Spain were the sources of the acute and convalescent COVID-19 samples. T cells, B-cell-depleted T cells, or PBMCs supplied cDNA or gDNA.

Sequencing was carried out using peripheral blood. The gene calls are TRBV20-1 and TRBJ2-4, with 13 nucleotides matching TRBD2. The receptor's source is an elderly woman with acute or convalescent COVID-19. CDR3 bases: TGCAGTGCTAGTCGGACTAGCGGGAGTGGGGCCAAAAACATTCAGTACTTC. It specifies CSASRTSGSGAKNIQYF.